This TCR beta chain was sequenced during a study of Ad26.COV2.S vaccination and SARS-CoV-2 variants (dated by TCRdb to the early 2020s). With respect to the entire study: Vaccine-arm donors came from COV1001, a multicentre, randomized, double-blind, placebo-controlled phase I-IIa trial of Ad26.COV2.S in healthy adults. Ad26.COV2.S was administered intramuscularly at a dose of 5x10^10 or 1x10^11 viral particles, either as one shot or as two shots given 56 days apart. TCRbeta repertoire sequencing served as the tool for gauging how specific and how broad the SARS-CoV-2-reactive T cell receptors were following Ad26.COV2.S vaccination. The TCR-sequenced set comprised approximately 30 samples: around 20 Ad26.COV2.S vaccine recipients, 5 placebo recipients and 8 SARS-CoV-2 convalescent individuals. Participants in the trial were split at random into five groups of five each, receiving low-dose or high-dose Ad26.COV2.S once or twice, or else placebo on both occasions. Blinding of investigators to trial group allocation was maintained during experiments and outcome assessment.

Trimming leaves V shorter by 3 bases and J shorter by 4 bases, with the junction holding 7 bases beyond the gene matches. CDR1 and CDR2 (MGHRA, YSYEKL) derive from the germline V gene. There are 16 amino acids in the CDR3, from cysteine to phenylalanine inclusive. The CDR3 DNA has 48 bases and is translated from base 1. TCRbeta CDR3 regions were sequenced with the immunoSEQ Assay. After extraction, genomic DNA underwent amplification by bias-controlled multiplex PCR, followed by high-throughput sequencing. Concerning the study's data processing: Collapsing and filtering of sequences were performed to quantify the absolute abundance of each unique TCRbeta CDR3 region. T cell fraction was estimated by normalizing TCRbeta template counts to usable DNA, with usable DNA measured through amplification of reference genes found in all nucleated cells. Repertoire TCRs were annotated as SARS-CoV-2-specific by exact matching of V gene, CDR3 amino acid sequence and J gene to a known reactive TCR set. The reference SARS-CoV-2 TCR set was derived from MIRA and filtered for enrichment in COVID-19-positive ImmuneCODE repertoires, a step that removed public or cross-reactive TCRs. Using the MIRA antigens, annotated TCRs were further analysed by specific ORF or by position within an ORF. Depth was the summed frequency of annotated unique rearrangements, while breadth was defined as annotated unique rearrangements over total unique productive rearrangements. Two-sided Wilcoxon rank-sum tests were applied when comparing TCR breadth between groups. In TCRdb, the immuneACCESS table is reduced to in-frame sequences with V and J assigned. These tables do not hold every clone; where another copy was compared, an unresolved V gene accounts for under half, and the others remain unexplained. Clonal size and the V and J genes are those of that table, whereas D and trimming came from the DNA. The sample data list over 400,000 clones, and less than 95% of these were observed just once. The ten biggest clones cover roughly 4% of the sample.

On this clone itself: Which antigen it targets is not known. There are no base qualities to consult, and no much larger clone falls within one base.

What the work shows at the level of the full study, not this receptor alone: Spike-specific TCR breadth was higher in Ad26.COV2.S recipients than in placebo recipients (P = 0.0014). The authors noted that the TCR breadth and depth analyses may have underestimated total T cell responses. The study was not powered for comparison of responses between vaccine doses or regimens. After vaccination, substantial breadth of spike-specific CD8+ and CD4+ T cell responses was reported. Comparable non-spike TCR breadth was observed between vaccine and placebo recipients, consistent with only spike being contained in the vaccine.

Explained via the paper, the treatment or condition label denotes: about 20 received Ad26.COV2.S at low or high dose, single or two shots; about 5 received placebo; per-sample allocation not given. For vaccine and placebo recipients, the sequenced repertoires came from samples collected on day 63 after the first injection. Cohort 1b enrolled about 25 adults aged 18-55 years at a single site in Boston, USA, between 29 July and 7 August 2020. Ad26.COV2.S was a replication-incompetent adenovirus type 26 vector expressing a prefusion-stabilized SARS-CoV-2 spike protein from the original Wuhan strain. The sequence links TRBV4-1 to TRBJ2-1; the junction holds 9 bases that match TRBD1. The receptor was derived from a person between 18 and 65 years old who received the Ad26.COV2.S COVID-19 vaccine or a placebo. Sequenced material: peripheral blood, taken in a trial of Ad26.COV2.S vaccine versus placebo. The bases read TGCGCCAGCAGCCATGGGTTAGGGACAGGGTACAATGAGCAGTTCTTC. This gives the protein CASSHGLGTGYNEQFF.